Listed below are T cell receptor beta chains from one sample, sequenced in a study of early T cells in non-severe SARS-CoV-2 infection. TCRdb called the 5' RACE reads again in MiXCR, with one record for every CDR3 protein. The sample consists of about 110,000 distinct CDR3 sequences, 9% to 14% of them appearing once. Sequencing input: whole blood. All receptors come from an adult who was a healthcare worker with PCR-confirmed SARS-CoV-2 infection or an uninfected control (not recorded which). The CDR3 runs from the conserved cysteine through the conserved F or W. Fields, in order: D gene, J gene, clone size, V gene, CDR3 protein, CDR3 DNA. The D gene is left open where the match is weak. Not all rows give a size; the values are once, few, many and, for expanded clones, a class.

d_gene: TRBD2
j_gene: TRBJ2-7
abundance: -
v_gene: TRBV2
CDR3aa: CASSEPASGGESSYEQYF
CDR3nt: TGTGCCAGCAGTGAACCGGCTAGCGGGGGGGAGAGCTCCTACGAGCAGTACTTC

d_gene: -
j_gene: TRBJ1-1
abundance: few
v_gene: TRBV7-3
CDR3aa: CASSLTSSNTEAFF
CDR3nt: TGTGCCAGCAGCTTAACGAGTTCGAACACTGAAGCTTTCTTT

d_gene: TRBD2
j_gene: TRBJ2-7
abundance: few
v_gene: TRBV11-3
CDR3aa: CASSPPKASGKSSYEQYF
CDR3nt: TGTGCCAGCAGCCCTCCGAAGGCTAGCGGGAAGAGCTCCTACGAGCAGTACTTC

d_gene: -
j_gene: TRBJ2-3
abundance: -
v_gene: TRBV7-6
CDR3aa: CASSLFGSQGPTDTQYF
CDR3nt: TGTGCCAGCAGCTTGTTTGGGTCCCAGGGCCCCACAGATACGCAGTATTTT

d_gene: TRBD2
j_gene: TRBJ2-1
abundance: many
v_gene: TRBV10-2
CDR3aa: CASSEWSSGGGEQFF
CDR3nt: TGCGCCAGCAGTGAGTGGTCTAGCGGGGGTGGTGAGCAGTTCTTC

d_gene: TRBD1
j_gene: TRBJ1-3
abundance: few
v_gene: TRBV12-3/TRBV12-4
CDR3aa: CASRSQGALSSGNTIYF
CDR3nt: TGTGCCAGCCGAAGTCAGGGGGCTCTTTCATCTGGAAACACCATATATTTT

d_gene: -
j_gene: TRBJ1-2
abundance: many
v_gene: TRBV11-3
CDR3aa: CASSFNSVGYTF
CDR3nt: TGTGCCAGCAGCTTCAACAGCGTTGGCTACACCTTC

d_gene: -
j_gene: TRBJ2-1
abundance: -
v_gene: TRBV15
CDR3aa: CATSEQYLTNEQFF
CDR3nt: TGTGCCACCAGCGAACAGTACCTCACCAATGAGCAGTTCTTC

d_gene: -
j_gene: TRBJ2-4
abundance: few
v_gene: TRBV12-3/TRBV12-4
CDR3aa: CASSLSGGLAKNIQYF
CDR3nt: TGTGCCAGCAGTTTATCTGGGGGCCTAGCCAAAAACATTCAGTACTTC

d_gene: -
j_gene: TRBJ2-7
abundance: many
v_gene: TRBV11-2
CDR3aa: CASSLWATAGFSYEQYF
CDR3nt: TGTGCCAGCAGCTTATGGGCGACAGCCGGTTTCTCCTACGAGCAGTACTTC

d_gene: -
j_gene: TRBJ2-1
abundance: many
v_gene: TRBV19
CDR3aa: CASSNRQALYNEQFF
CDR3nt: TGTGCCAGTAGTAATAGACAGGCCCTCTACAATGAGCAGTTCTTC

d_gene: TRBD2
j_gene: TRBJ2-2
abundance: -
v_gene: TRBV4-1
CDR3aa: CASAPLAGDTGELFF
CDR3nt: TGCGCCAGCGCCCCACTAGCGGGGGACACCGGGGAGCTGTTTTTT

d_gene: TRBD1
j_gene: TRBJ2-7
abundance: many
v_gene: TRBV7-9
CDR3aa: CASSLQGDWYEQYF
CDR3nt: TGTGCCAGCAGCTTACAGGGGGATTGGTACGAGCAGTACTTC

d_gene: -
j_gene: TRBJ2-1
abundance: many
v_gene: TRBV7-2
CDR3aa: CASSLEDEQFF
CDR3nt: TGTGCCAGCAGCTTGGAGGATGAGCAGTTCTTC

d_gene: -
j_gene: TRBJ1-1
abundance: few
v_gene: TRBV7-9
CDR3aa: CASSSGLTEAFF
CDR3nt: TGTGCCAGCAGCTCGGGATTAACTGAAGCTTTCTTT

d_gene: -
j_gene: TRBJ2-3
abundance: many
v_gene: TRBV5-1
CDR3aa: CASSLSPSLGSTDTQYF
CDR3nt: TGCGCCAGCAGCTTGAGCCCCTCCTTGGGCAGCACAGATACGCAGTATTTT

d_gene: -
j_gene: TRBJ1-1
abundance: few
v_gene: TRBV18
CDR3aa: CASSPTGSGNTEAFF
CDR3nt: TGTGCCAGCTCACCAACAGGGTCTGGTAACACTGAAGCTTTCTTT

d_gene: -
j_gene: TRBJ2-5
abundance: -
v_gene: TRBV19
CDR3aa: CASSRTSILGETQYF
CDR3nt: TGTGCCAGTAGTAGGACTTCAATCCTGGGAGAGACCCAGTACTTC

d_gene: -
j_gene: TRBJ1-1
abundance: few
v_gene: TRBV7-9
CDR3aa: CASSSTSRRHRIQAFF
CDR3nt: TGTGCCAGCAGCTCCACATCCCGCAGGCATCGAATACAAGCTTTCTTT

d_gene: -
j_gene: TRBJ2-1
abundance: many
v_gene: TRBV20-1
CDR3aa: CSALGANSYNEQFF
CDR3nt: TGCAGTGCTCTAGGGGCGAACTCCTACAATGAGCAGTTCTTC

d_gene: -
j_gene: TRBJ2-1
abundance: few
v_gene: TRBV23-1
CDR3aa: CASSQSSHNEQFF
CDR3nt: TGCGCCAGCAGTCAATCGTCCCACAATGAGCAGTTCTTC

d_gene: -
j_gene: TRBJ2-1
abundance: once
v_gene: TRBV6-2/TRBV6-3
CDR3aa: CASSYSPGDPGNEQFF
CDR3nt: TGTGCCAGCAGTTACTCTCCGGGGGACCCGGGTAATGAGCAGTTCTTC

d_gene: -
j_gene: TRBJ1-5
abundance: few
v_gene: TRBV20-1
CDR3aa: CSALKSAPAGTRSGQPQHF
CDR3nt: TGCAGTGCTTTAAAATCAGCCCCCGCCGGGACCCGTAGTGGTCAGCCCCAGCATTTT

d_gene: -
j_gene: TRBJ2-3
abundance: -
v_gene: TRBV7-6
CDR3aa: CASTKGRRSSTDTQYF
CDR3nt: TGTGCCAGCACCAAAGGGAGGAGGTCTAGCACAGATACGCAGTATTTT

d_gene: -
j_gene: TRBJ1-1
abundance: -
v_gene: TRBV6-1
CDR3aa: CAITDTGHKNTEAFF
CDR3nt: TGTGCCATTACGGACACGGGACACAAGAACACTGAAGCTTTCTTT

d_gene: TRBD2
j_gene: TRBJ2-2
abundance: medium-sized
v_gene: TRBV4-2
CDR3aa: CASSQGEASGALNTGELFF
CDR3nt: TGTGCCAGCAGCCAAGGAGAAGCTAGCGGGGCGTTAAACACCGGGGAGCTGTTTTTT

d_gene: -
j_gene: TRBJ1-4
abundance: -
v_gene: TRBV2
CDR3aa: CASSRGSTNEKLFF
CDR3nt: TGTGCCAGCAGCCGGGGTTCAACTAATGAAAAACTGTTTTTT

d_gene: -
j_gene: TRBJ2-6
abundance: many
v_gene: TRBV5-1
CDR3aa: CASSFSGSGANVLTF
CDR3nt: TGCGCCAGCAGCTTTTCCGGGTCTGGGGCCAACGTCCTGACTTTC